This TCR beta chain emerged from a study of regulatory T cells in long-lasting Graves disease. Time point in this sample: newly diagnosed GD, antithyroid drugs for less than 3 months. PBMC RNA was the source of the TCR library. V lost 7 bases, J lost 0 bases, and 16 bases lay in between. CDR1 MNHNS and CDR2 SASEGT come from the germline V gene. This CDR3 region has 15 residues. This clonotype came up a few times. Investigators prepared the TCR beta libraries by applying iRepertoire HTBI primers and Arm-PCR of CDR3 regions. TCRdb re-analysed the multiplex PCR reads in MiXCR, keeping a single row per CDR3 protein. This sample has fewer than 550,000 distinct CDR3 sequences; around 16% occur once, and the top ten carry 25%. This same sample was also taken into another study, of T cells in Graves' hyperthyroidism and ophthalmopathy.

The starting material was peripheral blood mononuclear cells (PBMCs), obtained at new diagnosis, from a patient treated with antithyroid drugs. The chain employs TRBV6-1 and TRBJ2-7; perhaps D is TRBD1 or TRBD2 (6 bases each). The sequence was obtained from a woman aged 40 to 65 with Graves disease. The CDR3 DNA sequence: TGTGCCAGCAACAGGGACGCCGGGGGCTCCTACGAGCAGTACTTC. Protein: CASNRDAGGSYEQYF.